This note documents a single TCR beta chain sequence. The table lists this clone with a few counts. No antigen is known for it. The junction differs from germline at one of its ends, possibly a read error. The entry originates in a study of metastatic and nonmetastatic thyroid tumors (dated by TCRdb to about 2020). Concerning the study at large: The researchers compared repertoires between peripheral blood samples and tumor or nodule tissue samples from patients with malignant or benign thyroid disease. The research as a whole found: TCR beta diversity was reported as significantly higher in malignant tumors than in benign nodules, in both blood and tumor samples.

No patient had received any treatment before thyroid surgery. Using T-cell receptor beta sequencing, the study looked back at clinical samples from patients collected from about 2011 to 2018. According to the germline V gene, CDR1 reads ENHRY and CDR2 reads SYGVKD. The CDR3 goes from the cysteine to the phenylalanine over 18 residues. The kept DNA is CDR3 alone, 54 bases in frame from the first base. Libraries were made using PCR. Data came from an Illumina HiSeq 4000. High-throughput sequencing was used to profile the TCR beta-chain CDR3 region of each patient. In the paper's pipeline: A classifier to discriminate distant-metastatic papillary thyroid cancer patients was built from CDR3 differences across clinicopathological groups. The Shannon index was used to assess repertoire diversity, and the Morisita-Horn index was used to assess tumor-blood repertoire similarity. In TCRdb, the public reads were trimmed at Q25 with fastp and aligned with MiXCR, with productive beta chains retained. Here the V and J calls rest on TCRdb's processing, not on the authors' analysis. This sample has about 92,000 clones in its table, and 15% of those were observed once. The top ten hold around 3.3% of the sample.

Recombination linked TRBV10-3 to TRBJ1-3, with a weak D call of TRBD1 (5 bases match). This sequence was found in a female donor with papillary thyroid cancer or a benign thyroid nodule (not recorded which). Some clones in this sample may be carry-over from other donors' samples. Sequenced: blood. The CDR3 reads as follows: CAIRNGTSFQSSGNTIYF. The DNA sequence is as follows: TGTGCAATCAGAAACGGGACTTCTTTCCAGAGCTCTGGAAACACCATATATTTT.